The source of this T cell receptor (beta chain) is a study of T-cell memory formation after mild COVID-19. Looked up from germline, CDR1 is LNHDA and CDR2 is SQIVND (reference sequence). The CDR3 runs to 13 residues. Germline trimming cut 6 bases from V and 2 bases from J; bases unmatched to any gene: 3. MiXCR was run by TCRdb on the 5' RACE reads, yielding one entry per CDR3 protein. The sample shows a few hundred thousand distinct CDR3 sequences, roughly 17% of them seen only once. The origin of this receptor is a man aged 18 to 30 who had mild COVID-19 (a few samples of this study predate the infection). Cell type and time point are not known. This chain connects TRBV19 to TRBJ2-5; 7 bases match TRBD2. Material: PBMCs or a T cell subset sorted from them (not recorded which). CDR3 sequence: CASSTGGQETQYF. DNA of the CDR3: TGTGCCAGTAGCACCGGGGGGCAAGAGACCCAGTACTTC. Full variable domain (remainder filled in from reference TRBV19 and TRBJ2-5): DGGITQSPKYLFRKEGQNVTLSCEQNLNHDAMYWYRQDPGQGLRLIYYSQIVNDFQKGDIAEGYSVSREKKESFPLTVTSAQKNPTAFYLCASSTGGQETQYFGPGTRLLVL.